This paragraph reports one T cell receptor (beta chain). Its antigen is unknown. This sample is drawn from a study of graft-versus-host responses after intestinal transplantation. Regarding the study as a whole: Detected in recipient marrow were GvH clones, some of which were first observed in ileum or blood.

Data came from immunoSEQ multiplex PCR; TCRdb stores just in-frame clones and leaves some out. Of about 96,000 clones listed, 80% to 95% are singletons. This CDR3 spans 15 amino acids. The V gene's germline CDR1 is SGHTA and CDR2 FQGNSA. The V and J ends lost 1 base and 3 bases respectively, with 10 bases between them. The chain uses TRBV7-2 and TRBJ2-1, with D possibly being TRBD2 (6 bases). The TCR originated in a human donor who received an intestinal transplant. Here the sequenced sample was unstimulated CD4+ T cells sorted from spleen or lymph node cells, taken before intestinal transplant. The CDR3 DNA sequence: TGTGCCAGCAGCTTAGTAGGAGGGATCTACAATGAGCAGTTCTTC. Protein sequence: CASSLVGGIYNEQFF.